Below, one TCR beta chain is given with its context. Other nucleotide sequences from this sample produce the same CDR3. The data derive from a study of PD-L1 blockade in urothelial cancer. Overall study: Analyzed time points were 3 weeks (second dose) and 6 weeks after therapy began.

TCR analog templates of synthetic origin were spiked into each PCR. Sequenced by immunoSEQ multiplex PCR; TCRdb stores in-frame clones only, minus some. The sample has some 25,000 clones; 84% are singletons. Germline V gives CDR1 MNHEY, CDR2 SMNVEV (reference sequence). Trimming shortened V by 0 bases and J by 4 bases, and 12 bases separated the two germline ends. CDR3 length equals 15 residues. This chain uses TRBV27 with TRBJ1-1, with D possibly matching TRBD1 (5 bases). The sequence was obtained from an older man with urothelial cancer. Sequencing used PBMCs, obtained around atezolizumab (anti-PD-L1) treatment. CDR3 sequence (DNA): TGTGCCAGCAGTTTATCGAAGACGGGGGGCACTGAAGCTTTCTTT. Translated: CASSLSKTGGTEAFF.